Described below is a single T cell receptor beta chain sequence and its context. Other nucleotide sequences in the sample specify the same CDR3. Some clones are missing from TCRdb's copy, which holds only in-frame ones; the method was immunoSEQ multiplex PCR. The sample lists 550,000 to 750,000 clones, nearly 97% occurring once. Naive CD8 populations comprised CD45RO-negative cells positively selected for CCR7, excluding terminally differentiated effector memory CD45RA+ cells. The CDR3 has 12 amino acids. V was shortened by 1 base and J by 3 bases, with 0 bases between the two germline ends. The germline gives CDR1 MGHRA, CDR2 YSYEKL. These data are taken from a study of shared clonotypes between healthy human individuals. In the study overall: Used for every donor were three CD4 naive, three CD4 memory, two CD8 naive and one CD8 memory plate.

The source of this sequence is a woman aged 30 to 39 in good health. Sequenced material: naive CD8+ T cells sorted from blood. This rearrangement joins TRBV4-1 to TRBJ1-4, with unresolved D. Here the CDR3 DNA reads TGCGCCAGCAGCCAAGCTAATGAAAAACTGTTTTTT. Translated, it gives CASSQANEKLFF.